One sample yielded the 25 T cell receptor beta chains listed below, sequenced in a study of shared clonotypes between healthy human individuals. The data were produced by immunoSEQ multiplex PCR, yet TCRdb's version contains in-frame clones alone and is incomplete. There are 2,500,000 or so clones in the sample; 85% to 95% occur only once, and roughly 0.15% lies in the top ten. Source material: naive CD4+ T cells sorted from blood. Indicated subset: CD45RA+ positively selected. The receptors were sampled from a man aged 18 to 30 in good health.

This clone was picked up one time. The chain employs TRBV5-1 and TRBJ2-5; D might be TRBD1 (7 bases). Germline V CDR1 and CDR2: SGHRS, YFSETQ. There are 16 residues in the CDR3. Trimming shortened V by 2 bases and J by 5 bases, and 19 bases separated the two germline ends. CDR3 amino acids: CASSFAFTTGRETQYF. As DNA, the CDR3 is TGCGCCAGCAGCTTCGCTTTTACGACAGGGAGGGAGACCCAGTACTTC.

The chain has TRBV30 and TRBJ1-5; a weak D match, TRBD1 (5 bases). Per the germline V gene, CDR1 is GTSNPN and CDR2 is SVGIG (reference sequence). Trimming took off 2 bases at V and 2 bases at J, with 10 bases between the two ends. This CDR3 spans 14 amino acids. CDR3 sequence reads: CAWSPGDRNQPQHF. The CDR3 DNA reads as TGTGCCTGGAGTCCGGGGGATCGCAATCAGCCCCAGCATTTT.

Notes on this clone: Other DNA sequences in this sample translate to the same CDR3. The gene calls are TRBV2 and TRBJ1-4; 7 bases align to TRBD1. This CDR3 is 14 amino acids long. Germline assignment: CDR1 SNHLY and CDR2 FYNNEI. V was clipped by 6 bases and J by 5 bases; unmatched bases: 6. This CDR3 is CASRRDSLNEKLFF. For the CDR3, the DNA is TGTGCCAGCAGAAGGGACAGCCTCAATGAAAAACTGTTTTTT.

The V and J genes are TRBV5-6 and TRBJ2-5; tentatively, D is TRBD1 or TRBD2 (5 bases each). V gave up 4 bases and J gave up 1 base, with 17 bases separating them. This CDR3 has 16 residues. The germline V gene encodes CDR1 SGHDT and CDR2 YYEEEE. The CDR3 reads CASSLLPGAPQETQYF. DNA for the CDR3: TGTGCCAGCAGCCTACTACCCGGGGCGCCCCAAGAGACCCAGTACTTC.

This clone was detected only a few times. The rearrangement uses TRBV19 and TRBJ2-7; 7 bases align to TRBD1. Germline CDR1 and CDR2: LNHDA and SQIVND (reference sequence). The CDR3 consists of 15 residues. Trimming at V came to 5 bases and at J to 2 bases, leaving 9 bases not matched to a gene. The CDR3 region is CASSVAGTATYEQYF. CDR3 nucleotides: TGTGCCAGTAGTGTCGCCGGGACAGCCACCTACGAGCAGTACTTC.

The chain combines TRBV7-2 with TRBJ2-7, with 12 bases matching TRBD2. The CDR3 has 15 amino acids. Losses at the gene ends were 4 bases for V and 4 bases for J; bases not matched to a gene: 5. Germline V gene sequence: CDR1 SGHTA, CDR2 FQGNSA. The CDR3 region has the DNA TGTGCCAGCAGCTACCGGACTAGCGGGATGTACGAGCAGTACTTC. Protein product: CASSYRTSGMYEQYF.

CDR3 in amino acids: CASSSGTSFGGYTF. In nucleotides, the CDR3 is TGTGCCAGCAGTTCCGGGACCTCCTTTGGTGGCTACACCTTC. The chain recombines TRBV6-5 with TRBJ1-2; weak D call: TRBD1 (5 bases). Trimming stripped 4 bases from V and 7 bases from J, with 16 bases between. The germline gives CDR1 MNHEY, CDR2 SVGAGI. The CDR3 has 14 amino acids.

CDR3 residues: CASSPGLKETQYF. The CDR3 DNA reads TGTGCCAGCAGTCCTGGACTGAAAGAGACCCAGTACTTC. The chain links TRBV28 to TRBJ2-5; tentative D call: TRBD2 (5 bases). The germline V gene has CDR1 MDHEN and CDR2 SYDVKM. This CDR3 contains 13 residues. V was cut by 5 bases and J by 3 bases, with 10 bases left in between.

This chain joins TRBV6-5 and TRBJ2-1, with no clear D. CDR3 size: 13 residues. Trimming stripped 0 bases from V and 9 bases from J, with 9 bases between. Germline values: CDR1 MNHEY, CDR2 SVGAGI. For the CDR3, the DNA is TGTGCCAGCAGTTACTCGAAGGGTTTTGAGCAGTTCTTC. This sequence encodes CASSYSKGFEQFF.

This chain uses TRBV5-6 with TRBJ2-7, with TRBD1 identical over 9 bases. Germline values: CDR1 SGHDT, CDR2 YYEEEE. J lost 6 bases, V lost 2 bases, and 6 bases had no gene match. CDR3 length: 14 amino acids. The CDR3 DNA sequence: TGTGCCAGCAGCTTTGGGGACAGGGTTGGCGAGCAGTACTTC. Protein sequence: CASSFGDRVGEQYF.

The chain is built from TRBV2 and TRBJ2-2; unclear D gene. Germline V gene lookup returns CDR1 SNHLY and CDR2 FYNNEI. V lost 6 bases, J lost 4 bases, and 12 bases lay in between. CDR3 size: 14 residues. DNA for the CDR3: TGTGCCAGCAGCCGAAGCCGGGCCACCGGGGAGCTGTTTTTT. Protein: CASSRSRATGELFF.

The chain couples TRBV30 to TRBJ1-6, with no clear D. Germline V gives CDR1 GTSNPN, CDR2 SVGIG (reference sequence). V dropped 5 bases and J dropped 9 bases, with 17 bases sitting between them. The CDR3 sequence is 14 residues long. CDR3 sequence (DNA): TGTGCCTGGTTAGAACAAAATGCAGGTTCACCCCTCCACTTT. It encodes CAWLEQNAGSPLHF.

The rearrangement joins TRBV7-6 to TRBJ2-7; 10 nucleotides match TRBD1. The germline V gene encodes CDR1 SGHVS and CDR2 FNYEAQ. The CDR3 is 16 amino acids. With V trimmed by 1 base and J by 7 bases, 10 bases remained unmatched. The CDR3 nucleotides read TGTGCCAGCAGCTTAGACGTGGGACAGGGGCGGGGAGAGCAGTACTTC. It specifies CASSLDVGQGRGEQYF.

This chain links TRBV30 with TRBJ2-5, with D perhaps assigned TRBD1 or TRBD2 (6 bases each). The end of the DNA fits TRBJ2-7 better, so the J call may be wrong. Looked up from germline, CDR1 is GTSNPN and CDR2 is SVGIG (reference sequence). There are 13 residues in the CDR3. Written as DNA, the CDR3 is TGTGCCTGGAGTCCCGGGGGCTTCTACGAGCAGTACTTC. It yields the protein CAWSPGGFYEQYF.

The rearrangement joins TRBV2 to TRBJ2-7; TRBD2 aligns across 7 bases. The CDR3 loop spans 14 amino acids. CDR1 SNHLY and CDR2 FYNNEI come from the germline V gene. J was trimmed by 2 bases and V by 7 bases; bases with no gene match: 8. The CDR3 region has the DNA TGTGCCAGCACCAAGCTAGCGGTGCCCTACGAGCAGTACTTC. Protein sequence: CASTKLAVPYEQYF.

The chain recombines TRBV10-3 with TRBJ2-7; unclear D gene. This CDR3 comprises 11 residues. Germline lookup yields CDR1 ENHRY and CDR2 SYGVKD. V shed 6 bases and J shed 3 bases, with 6 bases lying between them. The CDR3 DNA sequence: TGTGCCATCAGGGACCTCTACGAGCAGTACTTC. Translation: CAIRDLYEQYF.

V is TRBV5-1 and J is TRBJ2-3; TRBD2 matches 16 bases. Trimming removed 4 bases from V and 0 bases from J; junction bases left unmatched: 8. Looked up from germline, CDR1 is SGHRS and CDR2 is YFSETQ. The length of the CDR3 is 19 residues. The CDR3 region is CASSTGTSGGASSTDTQYF. The CDR3 DNA reads as TGCGCCAGCAGCACCGGGACTAGCGGGGGGGCCTCTAGCACAGATACGCAGTATTTT.

The chain joins TRBV30 to TRBJ2-7; 8 nucleotides match TRBD1. CDR1 and CDR2 (germline): GTSNPN, SVGIG (reference sequence). The CDR3 runs 20 residues. V gave up 0 bases and J gave up 4 bases; unmatched junction bases: 23. CDR3: CAWSVPLGQGKTRVRYEQYF. The CDR3 DNA follows: TGTGCCTGGAGTGTGCCCCTAGGACAGGGTAAAACCCGAGTGCGTTACGAGCAGTACTTC.

The gene calls are TRBV5-6 and TRBJ1-1, with TRBD1 identical over 9 bases. The CDR3 has 16 amino acids. V lost 5 bases to trimming and J lost 3 bases; unmatched junction nucleotides: 11. Germline loops: CDR1 SGHDT, CDR2 YYEEEE. This CDR3 reads CASRPDRGFLDTEAFF. In DNA, the CDR3 is TGTGCCAGCAGACCTGACAGGGGGTTTCTGGACACTGAAGCTTTCTTT.

The J gene is TRBJ2-7, the V gene TRBV7-2; 8 nucleotides match TRBD1. The germline V gene has CDR1 SGHTA and CDR2 FQGNSA. The CDR3 contains 15 residues. Trimming cost V 5 bases and J 4 bases; bases outside gene matches: 10. CDR3 coding DNA: TGTGCCAGCAGCCTAGACAGGGGAGAACCATACGAGCAGTACTTC. Residues: CASSLDRGEPYEQYF.

The chain couples TRBV11-2 to TRBJ2-5; 7 nucleotides align to TRBD1. Germline CDR1 is SGHAT and CDR2 is FQNNGV. V lost 4 bases, J lost 2 bases, and 7 bases stayed unmatched. This CDR3 is built from 15 residues. The CDR3 DNA follows: TGTGCCAGCAGCTCCAGGACAGGCCCACAAGAGACCCAGTACTTC. This codes for CASSSRTGPQETQYF.

The genes are TRBV4-1 and TRBJ2-7; TRBD1 is a possible D gene (5 bases). V was shortened by 1 base and J by 3 bases, with 19 bases between the two germline ends. Germline CDR1 reads MGHRA; CDR2 reads YSYEKL. The CDR3 is 17 amino acids. CDR3 coding DNA: TGCGCCAGCAGCCAAGGGACATGGTATGCAGATCGCTACGAGCAGTACTTC. Translating gives CASSQGTWYADRYEQYF.

This CDR3 is CATGTGVQETQYF. The CDR3 DNA is TGTGCCACCGGGACAGGGGTGCAAGAGACCCAGTACTTC. The V gene is TRBV27, the J gene TRBJ2-5, with 10 bases aligning to TRBD1. The trim removed 10 bases at V and 2 bases at J, leaving 4 bases unmatched. The CDR3 is made up of 13 amino acids. Looked up from germline, CDR1 is MNHEY and CDR2 is SMNVEV (reference sequence).

The J gene is TRBJ1-4, the V gene TRBV10-3, with D possibly being TRBD1 (6 bases). The CDR3 has 15 residues. Germline loops: CDR1 ENHRY, CDR2 SYGVKD. Trimming pared 10 bases from V and 0 bases from J, leaving 15 bases between. CDR3 amino acids: CATRTAGTTNEKLFF. CDR3 coding DNA: TGTGCCACCCGGACAGCCGGGACAACTAATGAAAAACTGTTTTTT.

The chain has TRBV29-1 and TRBJ2-5; unclear D gene. The J call is uncertain, as TRBJ2-7 better fits the DNA end. The germline V gene encodes CDR1 SQVTM and CDR2 ANQGSEA. CDR3 length equals 12 residues. The chain's CDR3 is CSIPSGTYEQYF. The CDR3 bases are TGCAGCATCCCCAGTGGAACCTACGAGCAGTACTTC.